This entry describes one T cell receptor beta chain. It lacks a known antigen. No base quality information exists; no much larger clone differs at one position. This entry is derived from a study of blood T cells in healthy people across ages (dated by TCRdb to the mid-2010s). General notes on the study: In model experiments, template switching captured about one uniquely barcoded TCR beta cDNA molecule for every two T cells. Four age groups were formed from the donors: young (average approximately 16 years), middle-aged (approximately 40), aged (62) and long-lived (less than 85). To track age-related changes in TCR beta repertoire diversity, the study relied on deep sequencing normalized with unique cDNA molecular identifiers. To avoid experimental bias, donors of different ages were distributed randomly across sequencing lanes. The study analyzed two additional independent replicas of 1 million unique cDNA reads from the same blood draw for two donors, one aged 18 to 29 and one aged 80 or older.

The CDR3 numbers 17 residues from cysteine through phenylalanine. Kept here is only the CDR3 DNA, which spans 51 bases and is read in frame from base 1. V is cut by 3 bases and J by 13 bases, and the space between the germline ends is 31 bases. CDR1 and CDR2 were assigned from the germline V gene (reference sequence) as DFQATT and SNEGSKA. Library prep was done by 5' RACE. Sequenced on an Illumina HiSeq 2500. A second roughly 7 to 11 cycle PCR used a sample-barcoded 5' primer and a J-beta primer mix. Each TCR beta cDNA molecule received a unique molecular identifier from a template-switch 5' adaptor carrying 12 random nucleotides. Each sample yielded at least 2.5 million CDR3-containing paired-end reads. First-strand cDNA was synthesized from all RNA with the Mint cDNA synthesis kit, primed by a TRBC-specific oligonucleotide. Following uracil-DNA glycosylase treatment, a first 18-cycle PCR with universal primers M1SS and BC2_uni_R was performed on all cDNA. The paper's processing steps were these. Each sample was normalized by randomly selecting 1 million high-quality reads, each carrying a distinct molecular identifier. Reads sharing molecular identifiers were discarded rather than binned into consensus sequences. CDR3 identification, clonotype clustering and error correction used MiTCR with a Q25 quality threshold and the strictest error-elimination algorithm. Lower-bound total TCR beta diversity was estimated with a nonparametric unseen species model using Euler transformation. The raw public reads went through TCRdb reprocessing: fastp at Q25, MiXCR clone calling, in-frame beta chains kept. A single entry per CDR3 protein holds the most common genes and DNA from its merged rows. TCRdb assigned the V and J calls; the authors' analysis was not used. In this sample the table shows 1.5 million to 2 million distinct CDR3 sequences, almost 35% of which occur a single time. The ten largest clones add up to about 11% of the sample.

Broader findings and caveats from the paper: As age increased, observed TCR beta diversity per million T cells dropped in a roughly linear way, and a significant reduction was already evident by age 40. The long-lived group showed more naive CD4+ T cells, fewer expanded clones and increased TCR diversity than the aged group, suggesting age selection. A strong correlation was found between observed TCR beta diversity and the percentage of naive T cells measured by flow cytometry. Conclusive comparison of naive and antigen-experienced compartments was prevented by the profiling of bulk unsorted PBMCs. Because donor CMV infection status was unknown, age-related changes in expanded clonotypes were potentially confounded. Estimates of total diversity based on one million sequenced T cells were considered lower bounds and underestimates.

Donors were 39 systemically healthy Caucasian individuals from Russia aged 6 to 90 years. Each donor gave ten milliliters of peripheral blood, collected into EDTA-treated Vacutainer tubes. PBMCs were isolated by Ficoll-Paque density-gradient centrifugation, with at least 6.5 million obtained per sample. Total RNA was extracted from PBMCs with Trizol reagent, with at least 5 micrograms obtained per sample. For every donor, flow cytometry on a PBMC aliquot measured the percentage of naive CD45RAhigh/CD27high T cells. The chain links TRBV20-1 with TRBJ2-1, with the D call perhaps TRBD1 or TRBD2, as 7 bases match in each case. The sequence came from a woman younger than 45 in good health. Sequences were obtained from blood. This receptor has the CDR3 CSASRQGGLSTTRIQFF. In nucleotides, the sequence is TGCAGTGCTAGTAGGCAGGGGGGGTTGAGTACTACTAGGATACAGTTCTTC.